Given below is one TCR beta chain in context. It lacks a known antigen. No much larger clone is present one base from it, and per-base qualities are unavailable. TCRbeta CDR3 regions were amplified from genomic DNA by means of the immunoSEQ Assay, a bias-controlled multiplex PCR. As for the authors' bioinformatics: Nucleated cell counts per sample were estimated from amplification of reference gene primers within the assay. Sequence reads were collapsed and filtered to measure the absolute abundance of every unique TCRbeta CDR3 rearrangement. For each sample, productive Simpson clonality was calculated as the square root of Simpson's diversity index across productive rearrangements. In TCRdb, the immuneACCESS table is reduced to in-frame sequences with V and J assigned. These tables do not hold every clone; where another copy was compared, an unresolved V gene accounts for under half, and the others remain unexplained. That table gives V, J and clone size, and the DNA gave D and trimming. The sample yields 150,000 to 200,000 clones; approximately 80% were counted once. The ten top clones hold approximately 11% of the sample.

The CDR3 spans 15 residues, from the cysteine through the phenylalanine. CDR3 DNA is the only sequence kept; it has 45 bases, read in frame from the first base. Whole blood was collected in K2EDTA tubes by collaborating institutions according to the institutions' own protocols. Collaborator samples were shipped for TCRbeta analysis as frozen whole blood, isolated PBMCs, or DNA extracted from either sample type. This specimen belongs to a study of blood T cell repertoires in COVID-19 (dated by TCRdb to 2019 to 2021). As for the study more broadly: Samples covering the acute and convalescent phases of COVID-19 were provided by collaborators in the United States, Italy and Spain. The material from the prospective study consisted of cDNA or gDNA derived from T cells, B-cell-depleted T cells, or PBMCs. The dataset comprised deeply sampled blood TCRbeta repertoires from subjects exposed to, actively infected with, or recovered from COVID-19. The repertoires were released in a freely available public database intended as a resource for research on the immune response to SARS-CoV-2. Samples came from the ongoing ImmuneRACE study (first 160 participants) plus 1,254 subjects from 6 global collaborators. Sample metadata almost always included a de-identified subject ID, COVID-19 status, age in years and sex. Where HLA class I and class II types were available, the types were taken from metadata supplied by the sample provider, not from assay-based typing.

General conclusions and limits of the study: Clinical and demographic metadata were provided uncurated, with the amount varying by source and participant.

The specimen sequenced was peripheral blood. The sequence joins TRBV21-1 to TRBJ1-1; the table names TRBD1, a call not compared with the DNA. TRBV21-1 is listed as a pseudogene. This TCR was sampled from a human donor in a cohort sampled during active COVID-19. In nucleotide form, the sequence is TGTGCCAGCAGCAATTTGGAGACAGTGAACACTGAAGCTTTCTTT. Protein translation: CASSNLETVNTEAFF.